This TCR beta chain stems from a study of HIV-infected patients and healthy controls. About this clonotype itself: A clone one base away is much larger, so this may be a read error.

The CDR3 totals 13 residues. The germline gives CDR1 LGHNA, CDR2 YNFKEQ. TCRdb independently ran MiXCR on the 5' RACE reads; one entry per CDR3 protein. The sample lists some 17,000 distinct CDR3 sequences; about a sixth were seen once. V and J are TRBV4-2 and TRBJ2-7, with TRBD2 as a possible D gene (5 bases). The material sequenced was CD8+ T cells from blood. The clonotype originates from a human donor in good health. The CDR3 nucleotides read TGTCCCAGCAGCCAAGATCGGGGCTACGAGCAGTACTTC. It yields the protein CPSSQDRGYEQYF.